The present entry profiles one T cell receptor (beta chain) with its context. The J segment lost 5 bases and the V segment lost 8 bases, leaving 8 bases of the junction unmatched. CDR1 SGHAT and CDR2 FQNNGV come from the germline V gene. This CDR3 has 14 amino acids. A split of CD4+ cells into CD45RA+ naive and CD45RA-negative memory subsets was performed. The source of the sample is a study of shared clonotypes between healthy human individuals. Looking at the study overall: Aged between 18 and 49, the donors were a couple of women and three men.

The assay was run at deep level. In the authors' workflow: Without quality scores, immunoSEQ junctional reads could not be filtered like full-length reads. Sequencing used immunoSEQ multiplex PCR; TCRdb keeps in-frame clones, though not all of them. Clone size and V and J calls were adopted from that table, with D and trimming inferred from the DNA. Of approximately 2,000,000 clones detected, 85% to 95% appear once; the ten largest clones hold 0.3% to 0.45%. This TCR derives from a man between 18 and 29 years old in good health. Some clones in this sample may be carry-over from other donors' samples. The sequencing sample was made of naive CD4+ T cells from PBMCs. Subset here: CD45RA+ positively selected. This chain joins TRBV11-2 and TRBJ2-7; TRBD1 aligns across 11 bases. This CDR3 reads CASGQGAVGNEQYF. Written as DNA, the CDR3 is TGTGCCAGCGGACAGGGGGCAGTAGGGAACGAGCAGTACTTC.